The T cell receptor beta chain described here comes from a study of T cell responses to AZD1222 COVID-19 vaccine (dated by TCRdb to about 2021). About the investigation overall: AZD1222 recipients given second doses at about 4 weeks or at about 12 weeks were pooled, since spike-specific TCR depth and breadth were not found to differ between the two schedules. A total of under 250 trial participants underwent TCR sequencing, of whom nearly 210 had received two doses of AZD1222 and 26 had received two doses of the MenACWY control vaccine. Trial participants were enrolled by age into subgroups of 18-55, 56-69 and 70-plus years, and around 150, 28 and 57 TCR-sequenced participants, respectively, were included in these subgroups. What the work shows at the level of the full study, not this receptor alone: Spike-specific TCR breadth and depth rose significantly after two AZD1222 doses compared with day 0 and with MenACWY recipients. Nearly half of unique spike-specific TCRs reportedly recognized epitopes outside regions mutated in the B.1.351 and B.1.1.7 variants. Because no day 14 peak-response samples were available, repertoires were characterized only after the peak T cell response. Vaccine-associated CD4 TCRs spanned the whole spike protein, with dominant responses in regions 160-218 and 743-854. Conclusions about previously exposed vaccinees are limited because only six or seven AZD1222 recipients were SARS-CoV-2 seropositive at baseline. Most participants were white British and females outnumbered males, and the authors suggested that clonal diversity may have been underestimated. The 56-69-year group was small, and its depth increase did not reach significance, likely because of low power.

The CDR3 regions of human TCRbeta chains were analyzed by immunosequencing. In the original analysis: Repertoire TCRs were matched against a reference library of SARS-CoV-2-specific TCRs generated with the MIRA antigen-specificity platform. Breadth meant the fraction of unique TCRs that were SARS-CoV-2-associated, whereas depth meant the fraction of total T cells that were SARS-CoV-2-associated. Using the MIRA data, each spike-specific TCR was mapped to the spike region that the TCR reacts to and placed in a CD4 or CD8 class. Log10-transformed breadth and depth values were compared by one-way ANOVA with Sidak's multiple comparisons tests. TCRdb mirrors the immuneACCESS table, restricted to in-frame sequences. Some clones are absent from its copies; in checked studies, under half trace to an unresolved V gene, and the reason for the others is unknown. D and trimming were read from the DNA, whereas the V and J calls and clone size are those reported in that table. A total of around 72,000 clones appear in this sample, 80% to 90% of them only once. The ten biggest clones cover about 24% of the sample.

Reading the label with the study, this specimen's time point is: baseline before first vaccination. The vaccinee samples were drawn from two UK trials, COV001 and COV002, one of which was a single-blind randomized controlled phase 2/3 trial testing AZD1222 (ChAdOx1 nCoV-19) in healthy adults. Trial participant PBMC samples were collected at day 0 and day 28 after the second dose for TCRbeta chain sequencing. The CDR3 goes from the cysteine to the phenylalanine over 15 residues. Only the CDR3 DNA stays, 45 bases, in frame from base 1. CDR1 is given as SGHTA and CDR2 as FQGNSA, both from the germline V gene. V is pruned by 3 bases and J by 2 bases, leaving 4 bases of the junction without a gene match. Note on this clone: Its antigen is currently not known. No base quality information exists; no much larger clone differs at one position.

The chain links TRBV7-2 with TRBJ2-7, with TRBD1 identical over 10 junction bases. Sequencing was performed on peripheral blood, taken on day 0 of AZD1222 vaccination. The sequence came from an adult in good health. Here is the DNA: TGTGCCAGCAGCTTTGGGGGACAGGGGCCCTACGAGCAGTACTTC. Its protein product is CASSFGGQGPYEQYF.